A selection of T cell receptor beta chains follows, all from one sample in a study of blood T cell repertoires in COVID-19. Clones were read by immunoSEQ multiplex PCR, and TCRdb kept only the in-frame ones, dropping some. The table includes about 180,000 clones, approximately 80% detected once. The material sequenced was peripheral blood. All receptors derive from a human donor in a cohort sampled during active COVID-19. CDR3s include the opening cysteine and the closing phenylalanine or tryptophan. The D gene is left open where the match is weak. The size of a clone is reported for some rows only, either as once, few or many, or as a class for expanded clones.

clone_size,d_call,v_call,j_call,cdr3_aa,cdr3_nt
NA,TRBD2,TRBV7-3,TRBJ2-3,CASSSRRTSVDTQYF,TGTGCCAGCAGCTCTCGACGGACTAGCGTAGATACGCAGTATTTT
few,NA,TRBV3-1/TRBV3-2,TRBJ2-3,CASSQDLGQPDTQYF,TGTGCCAGCAGCCAAGATCTGGGCCAGCCAGATACGCAGTATTTT
NA,TRBD1,TRBV5-4,TRBJ2-7,CASSSGQGRYEQYF,TGTGCCAGCAGCTCGGGACAGGGGAGGTACGAGCAGTACTTC
NA,NA,TRBV7-5,TRBJ1-5,CARSLGGQGANQPQHF,TGTGCCAGAAGCTTAGGGGGTCAGGGGGCGAATCAGCCCCAGCATTTT
NA,TRBD2,TRBV19,TRBJ2-1,CASIPGERGYNEQFF,TGTGCCAGTATTCCTGGGGAGCGGGGGTACAATGAGCAGTTCTTC
NA,NA,TRBV27,TRBJ1-2,CASRSGHYGYTF,TGTGCCAGCAGGTCGGGTCACTATGGCTACACCTTC
NA,TRBD1,TRBV3-1/TRBV3-2,TRBJ1-5,CASSPLDRGRLGQPQHF,TGTGCCAGCAGCCCCCTGGACAGGGGGCGACTGGGTCAGCCCCAGCATTTT
NA,TRBD2,TRBV19,TRBJ2-1,CASSIGRLAGGGEQFF,TGTGCCAGTAGTATCGGTCGACTAGCGGGGGGTGGAGAGCAGTTCTTC
NA,TRBD1,TRBV28,TRBJ1-2,CASSRTGGFYGYTF,TGTGCCAGCAGCCGGACAGGGGGGTTCTATGGCTACACCTTC
NA,NA,TRBV4-3,TRBJ2-2,CASSLNLNTGELFF,TGCGCCAGCAGCCTAAACTTGAACACCGGGGAGCTGTTTTTT
NA,NA,TRBV5-1,TRBJ1-2,CASSFGGADTF,TGCGCCAGCAGCTTTGGGGGGGCAGACACCTTC
NA,NA,TRBV10-3,TRBJ1-2,CAITKGGDISDYGYTF,TGTGCCATCACTAAAGGGGGGGACATCTCTGACTATGGCTACACCTTC
NA,NA,TRBV10-2,TRBJ2-7,CASSGVQGEQYF,TGCGCCAGCAGTGGAGTACAGGGAGAGCAGTACTTC
NA,TRBD2,TRBV19,TRBJ2-7,CASSLAGDSYEQYF,TGTGCCAGTAGCCTAGCGGGAGATTCCTACGAGCAGTACTTC
NA,TRBD1,TRBV18,TRBJ1-2,CASSPSGGSDGYTF,TGTGCCAGCTCACCCTCAGGGGGCTCGGATGGCTACACCTTC
NA,NA,TRBV11-2,TRBJ1-5,CASSFYSNQPQHF,TGTGCCAGCAGCTTTTATAGCAATCAGCCCCAGCATTTT
NA,NA,TRBV11-1,TRBJ2-5,CASGPPIGETQYF,TGTGCCAGCGGGCCCCCCATCGGAGAGACCCAGTACTTC
NA,TRBD1,TRBV6-2/TRBV6-3,TRBJ2-1,CASSRDRELDNEQFF,TGTGCCAGCAGCCGGGACAGGGAGTTGGACAATGAGCAGTTCTTC
NA,NA,TRBV14,TRBJ1-1,CASSQPRGWGMNTEAFF,TGTGCCAGCAGCCAACCGCGGGGATGGGGCATGAACACTGAAGCTTTCTTT
few,NA,TRBV6-6,TRBJ2-7,CASSYVGRTSYEQYF,TGTGCCAGCAGTTACGTGGGGCGGACCTCCTACGAGCAGTACTTC
NA,TRBD2,TRBV18,TRBJ2-1,CASSPPLAEYNEQFF,TGTGCCAGCTCACCACCCCTAGCGGAGTACAATGAGCAGTTCTTC
NA,NA,TRBV12-5,TRBJ1-3,CASAPSGGNTIYF,TGTGCTAGTGCCCCCTCAGGGGGAAACACCATATATTTT
NA,TRBD1,TRBV15,TRBJ1-3,CATSRDLRGLGNTIYF,TGTGCCACCAGCAGAGATCTGAGGGGGCTTGGAAACACCATATATTTT
NA,NA,TRBV6-1,TRBJ2-7,CASSEEVPRGAGTMRARYEQYF,TGTGCCAGCAGTGAAGAGGTCCCCCGGGGGGCAGGGACGATGAGGGCCAGGTACGAGCAGTACTTC
NA,NA,TRBV7-9,TRBJ1-2,CASSPADSIYGYTF,TGTGCCAGCAGCCCTGCGGACAGTATCTATGGCTACACCTTC
NA,NA,TRBV19,TRBJ2-7,CAASQTGSYEQYF,TGTGCGGCAAGTCAGACAGGTTCCTACGAGCAGTACTTC
few,NA,TRBV27,TRBJ1-6,CASSSQAGNSPLHF,TGTGCCAGCAGTTCTCAGGCGGGGAATTCACCCCTCCACTTT
NA,TRBD2,TRBV3-1/TRBV3-2,TRBJ2-7,CASSRGLAGYEQYF,TGTGCCAGCAGCCGAGGACTAGCGGGATACGAGCAGTACTTC
NA,NA,TRBV19,TRBJ2-2,CASRRTYLNTGELFF,TGTGCCAGTAGGCGGACTTATTTGAACACCGGGGAGCTGTTTTTT
NA,NA,TRBV6-1,TRBJ2-1,CASSEGAVSYNEQFF,TGTGCCAGCAGTGAAGGCGCCGTCTCCTACAATGAGCAGTTCTTC
NA,NA,TRBV7-9,TRBJ2-1,CASSLGPFPYNEQFF,TGTGCCAGCAGCTTAGGGCCGTTCCCCTACAATGAGCAGTTCTTC
NA,TRBD2,TRBV2,TRBJ2-2,CASSAGTRSSTGELFF,TGTGCCAGCAGTGCCGGGACTAGGAGCTCCACCGGGGAGCTGTTTTTT
NA,NA,TRBV27,TRBJ2-7,CASSSGTRGSYEQYF,TGTGCCAGCAGTTCGGGGACACGAGGCTCCTACGAGCAGTACTTC
NA,TRBD1,TRBV27,TRBJ1-1,CASSYRGRLGNTEAFF,TGTGCCAGCAGCTACAGGGGCCGCCTGGGAAACACTGAAGCTTTCTTT
NA,TRBD2,TRBV5-8,TRBJ2-4,CASSLGTSGRARNIQYF,TGTGCCAGCAGCCTGGGGACTAGCGGGAGGGCCAGGAACATTCAGTACTTC